These T cell receptor beta chains were read from a single sample in a study of T-cell memory formation after mild COVID-19. TCRdb itself ran the 5' RACE reads through MiXCR, one entry per CDR3 protein. The sample includes 450,000 to 700,000 distinct CDR3 sequences, under 20% of them seen just once. The sample taken for sequencing was PBMCs or a T cell subset sorted from them (not recorded which). The source is an adult woman who had mild COVID-19 (a few samples of this study predate the infection). Cell type and time point are not known. CDR3s include the opening cysteine and the closing phenylalanine or tryptophan. Fields, in order: V gene, J gene, D gene, clone size, CDR3 length, CDR3 DNA, CDR3 protein. The D gene is left open where the match is weak. Clone size is given for some rows only: seen once, a few or many times, or a class if the clone is expanded.

TRBV20-1,TRBJ2-7,.,.,15,TGCAGTGCTAGAGTCCGTTCGGGACACAGGAGCGAGCAGTACTTC,CSARVRSGHRSEQYF
TRBV7-2,TRBJ2-2,TRBD2,few,13,TGTGCCAGCACCCACGCGGGGGTCGGGGAGCTGTTTTTT,CASTHAGVGELFF
TRBV27,TRBJ1-2,.,few,13,TGTGCCAGCAGGGCATCCAGGAGTCGTGGCTACACCTTC,CASRASRSRGYTF
TRBV4-2,TRBJ2-7,.,many,15,TGTGCCAGCAGCCAAGATCTGGCGGCAAATTACGAGCAGTACTTC,CASSQDLAANYEQYF
TRBV15,TRBJ2-7,.,few,19,TGTGCCACCAGCAGGGCAGTCCTAAAGAAGGGGACACCCTCCTACGAGCAGTACTTC,CATSRAVLKKGTPSYEQYF
TRBV24-1,TRBJ2-7,TRBD1,few,13,TGTGCCACCGCTGGGACAGATACTATCGAGCAGTACTTC,CATAGTDTIEQYF
TRBV12-3/TRBV12-4,TRBJ1-5,.,.,14,TGTGCCAGCAGTTTTCAGGGGACGAGTCAGCCCCAGCATTTT,CASSFQGTSQPQHF
TRBV3-1,TRBJ2-1,TRBD2,few,16,TGTGCCAGCAGCCAAGTTATCGCTAGCGGGAGCAATGAGCAGTTCTTC,CASSQVIASGSNEQFF
TRBV24-1,TRBJ1-4,.,once,15,TGTGCCACCCCCTCGTTCCCAGAAAAGAGTGAAAAACTGTTTTTT,CATPSFPEKSEKLFF
TRBV4-3,TRBJ1-6,TRBD1,.,16,TGCGCCAGCAGCCAATCGACAGGGGGCGTTGATTCACCCCTCCACTTT,CASSQSTGGVDSPLHF
TRBV6-5,TRBJ1-3,.,.,16,TGTGCCAGCAGTCCCTCCTTTTGGGCCTCTGGAAACACCATATATTTT,CASSPSFWASGNTIYF
TRBV29-1,TRBJ2-3,TRBD2,few,14,TGCAGCGTTGAACTAGCGGTGAGCACAGATACGCAGTATTTT,CSVELAVSTDTQYF
TRBV4-2,TRBJ1-1,.,few,16,TGTGCCAGCAGCCAAGATTGGGTTTGGGCGGGCACTGAAGCTTTCTTT,CASSQDWVWAGTEAFF
TRBV30,TRBJ2-1,TRBD2,few,17,TGTGCCTGGAGCGTCGACCGGACTAGCGGGACCCGACGTGAGCAGTTCTTC,CAWSVDRTSGTRREQFF
TRBV7-2,TRBJ2-7,.,few,15,TGTGCCAGCAGAACAATAGGGACCGGGGCGTACGAGCAGTACTTC,CASRTIGTGAYEQYF
TRBV11-3,TRBJ1-5,.,.,13,TGTGCCAGCAGCTCAAGACTGTTTGAAGCTCAGCATTTT,CASSSRLFEAQHF